Reported below is one TCR beta chain. Produced via immunoSEQ multiplex PCR; TCRdb's table is partial and in-frame only. In the table there are more than 100,000 clones, 70% to 90% of which are singletons. The V end lost 2 bases, the J end lost 7 bases, and 5 bases lay between the germline ends. Germline V gives CDR1 SGHAT, CDR2 FQNNGV. This CDR3 has 12 residues. This record comes from a study of T cell responses to AZD1222 COVID-19 vaccine. This rearrangement joins TRBV11-2 to TRBJ2-2; no definite D call. The TCR sequence derives from an adult in good health. The sample consisted of peripheral blood, taken on day 0 of AZD1222 vaccination. The CDR3, as DNA: TGTGCCAGCAGCTTACACGGCGGGGAGCTGTTTTTT. Amino acids: CASSLHGGELFF.